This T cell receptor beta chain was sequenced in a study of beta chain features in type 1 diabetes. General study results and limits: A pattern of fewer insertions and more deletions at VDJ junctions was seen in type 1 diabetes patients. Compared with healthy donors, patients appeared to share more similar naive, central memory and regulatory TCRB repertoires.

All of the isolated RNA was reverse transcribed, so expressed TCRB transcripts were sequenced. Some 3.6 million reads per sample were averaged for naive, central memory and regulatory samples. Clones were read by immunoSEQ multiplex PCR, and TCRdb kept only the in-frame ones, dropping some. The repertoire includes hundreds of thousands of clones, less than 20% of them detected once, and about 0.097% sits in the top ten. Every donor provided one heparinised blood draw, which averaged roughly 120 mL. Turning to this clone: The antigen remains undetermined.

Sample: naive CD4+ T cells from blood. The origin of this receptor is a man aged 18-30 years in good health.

In nucleotides, the CDR3 is TGTGCCAGCAGCTTCTCGGGACAAAGCAATCAGCCCCAGCATTTT. Residues: CASSFSGQSNQPQHF. The rearrangement uses TRBV7-2 and TRBJ1-5; perhaps TRBD1 as D (6 bases). Germline V gene lookup returns CDR1 SGHTA and CDR2 FQGNSA. V was pared by 3 bases and J by 1 base, with 10 bases between. CDR3 size: 15 residues.